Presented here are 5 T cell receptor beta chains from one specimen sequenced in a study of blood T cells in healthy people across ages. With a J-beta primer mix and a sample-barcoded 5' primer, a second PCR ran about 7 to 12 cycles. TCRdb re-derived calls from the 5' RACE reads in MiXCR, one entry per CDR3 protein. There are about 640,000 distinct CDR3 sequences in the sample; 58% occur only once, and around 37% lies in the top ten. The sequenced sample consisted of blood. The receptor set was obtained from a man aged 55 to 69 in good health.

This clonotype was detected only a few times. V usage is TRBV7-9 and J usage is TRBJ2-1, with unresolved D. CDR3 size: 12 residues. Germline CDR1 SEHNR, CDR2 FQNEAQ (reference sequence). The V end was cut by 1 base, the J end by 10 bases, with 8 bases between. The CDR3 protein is CASSLVTHEQFF. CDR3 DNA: TGTGCCAGCAGCTTAGTTACCCACGAGCAGTTCTTC. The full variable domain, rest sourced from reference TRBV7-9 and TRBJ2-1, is DTGVSQNPRHKITKRGQNVTFRCDPISEHNRLYWYRQTLGQGPEFLTYFQNEAQLEKSRLLSDRFSAERPKGSFSTLEIQRTEQGDSAMYLCASSLVTHEQFFGPGTRLTVL.

The CDR3 DNA sequence: TGCGCCAGCAGCTTCCCGCCAGCGCCTTACAATGAGCAGTTCTTC. It is translated as CASSFPPAPYNEQFF. This chain joins TRBV5-1 and TRBJ2-1, with unresolved D. With 2 bases removed from V and 4 bases from J, the gap between germline ends came to 13 bases. Germline V CDR1 and CDR2: SGHRS, YFSETQ. The CDR3 sequence is 15 residues long.

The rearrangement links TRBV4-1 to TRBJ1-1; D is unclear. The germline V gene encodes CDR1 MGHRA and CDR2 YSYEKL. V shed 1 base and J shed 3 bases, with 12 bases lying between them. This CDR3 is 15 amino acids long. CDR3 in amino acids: CASSQGVLGDTEAFF. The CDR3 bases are TGCGCCAGCAGCCAAGGGGTCCTCGGGGACACTGAAGCTTTCTTT.

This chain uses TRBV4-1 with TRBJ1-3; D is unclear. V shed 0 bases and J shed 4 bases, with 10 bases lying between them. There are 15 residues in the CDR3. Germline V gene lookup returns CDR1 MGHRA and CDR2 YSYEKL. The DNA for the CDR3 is TGCGCCAGCAGCCAAGAGGGAACACGGGGAAACACCATATATTTT. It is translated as CASSQEGTRGNTIYF.

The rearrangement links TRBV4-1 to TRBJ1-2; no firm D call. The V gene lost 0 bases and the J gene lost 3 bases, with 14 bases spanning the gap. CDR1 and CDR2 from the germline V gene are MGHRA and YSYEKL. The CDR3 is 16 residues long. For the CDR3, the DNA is TGCGCCAGCAGCCAAGATCAGGCACCTTCAGACTATGGCTACACCTTC. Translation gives CASSQDQAPSDYGYTF.